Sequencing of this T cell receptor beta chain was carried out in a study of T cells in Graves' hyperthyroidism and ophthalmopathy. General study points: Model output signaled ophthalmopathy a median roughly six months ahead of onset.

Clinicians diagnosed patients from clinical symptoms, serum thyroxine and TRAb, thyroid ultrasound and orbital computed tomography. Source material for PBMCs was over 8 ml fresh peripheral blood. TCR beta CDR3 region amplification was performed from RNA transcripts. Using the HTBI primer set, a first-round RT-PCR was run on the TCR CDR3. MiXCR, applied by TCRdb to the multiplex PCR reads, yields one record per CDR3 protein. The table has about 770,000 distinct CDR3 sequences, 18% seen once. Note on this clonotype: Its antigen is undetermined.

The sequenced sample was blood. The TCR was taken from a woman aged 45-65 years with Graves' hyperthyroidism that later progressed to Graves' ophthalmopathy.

The CDR3 reads CATFSGTGDYEQYF. The CDR3 nucleotides are TGTGCCACCTTCTCGGGGACAGGGGACTACGAGCAGTACTTC. The gene calls are TRBV2 and TRBJ2-7; 10 bases line up with TRBD1. The germline V gene has CDR1 SNHLY and CDR2 FYNNEI. The CDR3 has 14 residues. Germline trimming cut 10 bases from V and 3 bases from J; bases unmatched to any gene: 9. The full variable domain, in which reference TRBV2 and TRBJ2-7 provide the parts outside the CDR3, is EPEVTQTPSHQVTQMGQEVILRCVPISNHLYFYWYRQILGQKVEFLVSFYNNEISEKSEIFDDQFSVERPDGSNFTLKIRSTKLEDSAMYFCATFSGTGDYEQYFGPGTRLTVT.